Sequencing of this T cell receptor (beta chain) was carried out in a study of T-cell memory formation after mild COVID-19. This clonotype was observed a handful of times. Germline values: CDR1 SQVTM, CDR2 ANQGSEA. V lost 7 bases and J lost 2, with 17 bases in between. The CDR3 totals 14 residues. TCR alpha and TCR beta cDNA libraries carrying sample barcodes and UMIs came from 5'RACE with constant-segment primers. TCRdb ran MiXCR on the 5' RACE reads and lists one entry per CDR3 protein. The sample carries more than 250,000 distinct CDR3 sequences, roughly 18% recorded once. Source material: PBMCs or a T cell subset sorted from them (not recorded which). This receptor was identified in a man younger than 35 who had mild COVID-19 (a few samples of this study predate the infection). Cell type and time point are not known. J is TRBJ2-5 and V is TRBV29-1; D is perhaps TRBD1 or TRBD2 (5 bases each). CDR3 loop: CSAEIRDRQETQYF. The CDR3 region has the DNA TGCAGCGCGGAAATCCGGGACCGACAAGAGACCCAGTACTTC.